The 28 T cell receptor beta chains in this list originate from one sample, sequenced in a study of blood T cell repertoires in COVID-19. Sequencing was performed with immunoSEQ multiplex PCR; in TCRdb, only in-frame clones are kept and a portion is missing. The repertoire includes 73,000 or so clones, about 86% of them detected once, and 5% to 6.5% sits in the top ten. The specimen was peripheral blood. These receptors originate from a man aged 50-59 years with active COVID-19.

V is TRBV28 and J is TRBJ2-1; tentatively, D is TRBD2 (6 bases). The length of the CDR3 is 15 residues. CDR1 is MDHEN and CDR2 is SYDVKM in the germline V gene. V lost 6 bases and J lost 8, with 20 bases in between. CDR3 nucleotides: TGTGCCAGCAGCTTAGGGCCCGGGACTCGGGATGAGCAGTTCTTC. Amino acid sequence: CASSLGPGTRDEQFF.

V and J are TRBV19 and TRBJ1-1; 7 nucleotides match TRBD1. The CDR3 runs 13 residues. Trimming cost V 10 bases and J 1 base; bases outside gene matches: 6. In germline, CDR1 is LNHDA, CDR2 SQIVND (reference sequence). CDR3 nucleotides: TGTGCCACCAGGGGGACAACGAACACTGAAGCTTTCTTT. Translated: CATRGTTNTEAFF.

This clone was detected only a few times. The V gene is TRBV2, the J gene TRBJ2-5; 7 bases align to TRBD2. This CDR3 is 12 amino acids long. Germline-derived CDR1 and CDR2 are SNHLY and FYNNEI. The trim removed 8 bases at V and 4 bases at J, leaving 4 bases unmatched. The CDR3 DNA reads as TGTGCCAGCGGAGGGGAGGGAGAGACCCAGTACTTC. This encodes CASGGEGETQYF.

The chain is built from TRBV11-3 and TRBJ2-2; maybe TRBD2 (6 bases). Germline CDR1 reads SGHNT; CDR2 reads YENEEA. There are 16 residues in the CDR3. V lost 3 bases, J lost 1 base, and 12 bases lay in between. DNA for the CDR3: TGTGCCAGCAGCTTGCAAGGGACTTTGAACACCGGGGAGCTGTTTTTT. This codes for CASSLQGTLNTGELFF.

The chain recombines TRBV28 with TRBJ2-5, with D tentatively TRBD2 (5 bases). The CDR3 consists of 13 residues. The V gene lost 7 bases and the J gene lost 0 bases, with 9 bases spanning the gap. Germline V gene sequence: CDR1 MDHEN, CDR2 SYDVKM. The CDR3 reads CASNSGHQETQYF. The DNA for the CDR3 is TGTGCCAGCAACAGCGGCCACCAAGAGACCCAGTACTTC.

The rearrangement links TRBV28 to TRBJ2-2, with TRBD2 as a possible D gene (6 bases). CDR3 size: 15 residues. CDR1 and CDR2 from the germline V gene are MDHEN and SYDVKM. Trimming stripped 2 bases from V and 5 bases from J, with 12 bases between. The CDR3 bases are TGTGCCAGCAGTTTAGGAGGGGCAGGAACCGGGGAGCTGTTTTTT. It translates to CASSLGGAGTGELFF. The whole variable domain, remainder taken from reference TRBV28 and TRBJ2-2, is DVKVTQSSRYLVKRTGEKVFLECVQDMDHENMFWYRQDPGLGLRLIYFSYDVKMKEKGDIPEGYSVSREKKERFSLILESASTNQTSMYLCASSLGGAGTGELFFGEGSRLTVL.

This chain uses TRBV28 with TRBJ2-1; D call uncertain. This CDR3 spans 14 amino acids. V was cut by 6 bases and J by 4 bases, with 13 bases left in between. The germline V gene encodes CDR1 MDHEN and CDR2 SYDVKM. The CDR3 here is CASSPPGAYNEQFF. In nucleotides, the CDR3 is TGTGCCAGCAGCCCCCCCGGAGCTTACAATGAGCAGTTCTTC.

The rearrangement joins TRBV7-9 to TRBJ2-1, with 7 bases aligning to TRBD1. CDR3 length equals 15 residues. The germline gives CDR1 SEHNR, CDR2 FQNEAQ (reference sequence). Trimming removed 1 base from V and 6 bases from J; junction bases left unmatched: 6. CDR3 amino acids: CASSLGHRQGNEQFF. The CDR3, as DNA: TGTGCCAGCAGCTTAGGGCACCGACAGGGCAATGAGCAGTTCTTC.

The chain combines TRBV6-6 with TRBJ2-2; TRBD2 aligns across 13 bases. This CDR3 contains 17 residues. From germline, CDR1 is MNHNY and CDR2 SVGAGI (reference sequence). Trimming removed 5 bases from V and 5 bases from J; junction bases left unmatched: 8. The CDR3 here is CASSLQTSGRRTGELFF. As DNA, the CDR3 is TGTGCCAGCAGTCTCCAGACTAGCGGGAGGAGGACCGGGGAGCTGTTTTTT.

The rearrangement joins TRBV5-7 to TRBJ2-1, with TRBD1 identical over 7 bases. TRBV5-7 is an open reading frame whose function is uncertain. The V and J ends lost 4 bases and 10 bases, in that order; junction bases with no gene match: 11. The CDR3 loop spans 14 amino acids. CDR3 sequence reads: CASSPKTGSEEQFF. The CDR3 bases are TGTGCCAGCAGCCCGAAGACAGGGTCCGAGGAGCAGTTCTTC.

This clone was found once. The genes are TRBV2 and TRBJ2-7; D not resolved. Per the germline V gene, CDR1 is SNHLY and CDR2 is FYNNEI. The CDR3 sequence is 11 residues long. Trimming removed 5 bases from V and 3 bases from J, with 5 bases in between. The CDR3 sequence is CASSPRYEQYF. The DNA of the CDR3 is TGTGCCAGCAGTCCGCGCTACGAGCAGTACTTC.

The chain couples TRBV7-2 to TRBJ2-1, with TRBD2 matching 14 bases. There are 16 residues in the CDR3. Germline-derived CDR1 and CDR2 are SGHTA and FQGNSA. V trimming: 1 base; J trimming: 7 bases; junction bases outside the gene matches: 3. As DNA, the CDR3 is TGTGCCAGCAGCTTAGGTGGGACTAGCGGGAGAAATGAGCAGTTCTTC. It is translated as CASSLGGTSGRNEQFF. The whole variable domain, filled in from reference TRBV7-2 and TRBJ2-1, reads GAGVSQSPSNKVTEKGKDVELRCDPISGHTALYWYRQSLGQGLEFLIYFQGNSAPDKSGLPSDRFSAERTGGSVSTLTIQRTQQEDSAVYLCASSLGGTSGRNEQFFGPGTRLTVL.

In this sample, this clone turned up a few times. The chain recombines TRBV7-2 with TRBJ1-3; D is undetermined. CDR1 is SGHTA and CDR2 is FQGNSA in the germline V gene. The CDR3 spans 16 residues. V was clipped by 1 base and J by 0 bases, with 10 bases between them. The CDR3 spells CASSLGSTGSGNTIYF. CDR3 bases: TGTGCCAGCAGCTTAGGGTCGACGGGCTCTGGAAACACCATATATTTT.

V usage is TRBV24-1 and J usage is TRBJ2-1, with TRBD2 matching 10 bases. The CDR3 is 19 amino acids. Germline CDR1 and CDR2: KGHDR and SFDVKD. With V trimmed by 3 bases and J by 0 bases, 10 bases remained unmatched. DNA of the CDR3: TGTGCCACCAGTGATCCCCAACTAGCGGGACAGAGCTCCTACAATGAGCAGTTCTTC. Amino acid sequence: CATSDPQLAGQSSYNEQFF.

J is TRBJ2-7 and V is TRBV7-2; TRBD1 aligns across 7 bases. J lost 4 bases, V lost 4 bases, and 7 bases had no gene match. CDR3 size: 14 residues. Germline V lookup: CDR1 SGHTA, CDR2 FQGNSA. CDR3 region: CASSSLDRSYEQYF. CDR3 bases: TGTGCCAGCAGCTCCCTGGACAGGAGTTACGAGCAGTACTTC.

This chain uses TRBV28 with TRBJ1-5, with D unclear. The CDR3 has 14 amino acids. Germline V gene data show CDR1 as MDHEN and CDR2 as SYDVKM. Deletions cut 6 bases from V and 1 base from J, with 10 bases between. The DNA for the CDR3 is TGTGCCAGCAGGCCCAGGTTCAGCAATCAGCCCCAGCATTTT. Encoded protein: CASRPRFSNQPQHF.

The chain is built from TRBV28 and TRBJ1-3, with D uncertain. Per germline, CDR1 MDHEN and CDR2 SYDVKM. CDR3 length: 12 residues. Trimming removed 7 bases at V and 2 bases at J, with 6 bases between. The DNA for the CDR3 is TGTGCCAGCACCAGTACTGGAAACACCATATATTTT. This encodes CASTSTGNTIYF. The whole variable domain, remainder taken from reference TRBV28 and TRBJ1-3, is DVKVTQSSRYLVKRTGEKVFLECVQDMDHENMFWYRQDPGLGLRLIYFSYDVKMKEKGDIPEGYSVSREKKERFSLILESASTNQTSMYLCASTSTGNTIYFGEGSWLTVV.

V gene TRBV6-4 combines with J gene TRBJ2-3, with 8 bases that match TRBD1. This CDR3 contains 15 residues. V lost 0 bases, J lost 2 bases, and 1 base stayed unmatched. Germline values: CDR1 MRHNA, CDR2 SNTAGT. The DNA of the CDR3 is TGTGCCAGCAGTGACTCGGGACAGGTCACAGATACGCAGTATTTT. It yields the protein CASSDSGQVTDTQYF.

The chain links TRBV19 to TRBJ2-2; D may be TRBD2 (5 bases). The CDR3 length is 14 residues. Germline loops: CDR1 LNHDA, CDR2 SQIVND (reference sequence). Trimming left V 2 bases short and J 3 bases short, with 7 bases between. The CDR3 reads CASSIREYTGELFF. The CDR3, as DNA: TGTGCCAGTAGTATAAGGGAGTACACCGGGGAGCTGTTTTTT.

V and J are TRBV5-1 and TRBJ2-5; D unresolved. CDR3 length: 11 amino acids. V was trimmed by 5 bases and J by 5 bases, leaving 7 bases between them. CDR1 SGHRS and CDR2 YFSETQ come from the germline V gene. This chain's CDR3 is CASRYLETQYF. CDR3 bases: TGCGCCAGCAGATACTTGGAGACCCAGTACTTC.

In this sample, this clone turned up once. The J gene is TRBJ2-7, the V gene TRBV6-5, with 9 bases that match TRBD1. Germline CDR1 and CDR2: MNHEY and SVGAGI. The length of the CDR3 is 15 residues. The V and J ends lost 2 bases and 6 bases, in that order; junction bases with no gene match: 8. The CDR3, as DNA: TGTGCCAGCAGTTACGGGGGACAGGGAATACGCGAGCAGTACTTC. Its translation: CASSYGGQGIREQYF.

The rearrangement joins TRBV18 to TRBJ1-2; no definite D call. The CDR3 extends over 13 amino acids. V was shortened by 6 bases and J by 4 bases, with 12 bases between the two germline ends. Looked up from germline, CDR1 is KGHSH and CDR2 is LQKENI. The CDR3 DNA reads as TGTGCCAGCTCCCTCGACTCGTTCTATGGCTACACCTTC. It translates to CASSLDSFYGYTF.

The rearrangement uses TRBV5-6 and TRBJ2-5, with 11 positions matching TRBD2. V gave up 4 bases and J gave up 5 bases; unmatched junction bases: 4. In germline, CDR1 is SGHDT, CDR2 YYEEEE. The CDR3 contains 14 residues. As DNA, the CDR3 is TGTGCCAGCAGCCGACTAGCGGGGTGGGAGACCCAGTACTTC. Encoded protein: CASSRLAGWETQYF.

The rearrangement joins TRBV5-5 to TRBJ2-1, with 8 nucleotides matching TRBD2. V lost 0 bases to trimming and J lost 3 bases; unmatched junction nucleotides: 5. This CDR3 has 16 amino acids. Germline values: CDR1 SGHKS, CDR2 YYEKEE (reference sequence). The CDR3 nucleotides read TGTGCCAGCAGCTTGGCTAGCGGGCGAATCTACAATGAGCAGTTCTTC. It codes for CASSLASGRIYNEQFF.

CDR3 DNA sequence: TGCGCCAGCAGCTTGGAAGGCCACGGGACACCACAGGCCCACGAGCAGTACTTC. It codes for CASSLEGHGTPQAHEQYF. This rearrangement joins TRBV5-1 to TRBJ2-7, with a tentative D call TRBD1 (6 bases). The V end lost 0 bases, the J end lost 5 bases, and 24 bases lay between the germline ends. The CDR3 runs 18 residues. Germline loops: CDR1 SGHRS, CDR2 YFSETQ.

This chain links TRBV7-6 with TRBJ1-3; 7 bases line up with TRBD1. Germline lookup yields CDR1 SGHVS and CDR2 FNYEAQ. This CDR3 contains 16 residues. J lost 0 bases, V lost 5 bases, and 7 bases had no gene match. The CDR3 DNA sequence: TGTGCCAGCAGCCCGATGGGACAGAGCTCTGGAAACACCATATATTTT. Translation gives CASSPMGQSSGNTIYF. Full variable domain (remainder filled in from reference TRBV7-6 and TRBJ1-3): GAGVSQSPRYKVTKRGQDVALRCDPISGHVSLYWYRQALGQGPEFLTYFNYEAQQDKSGLPNDRFSAERPEGSISTLTIQRTEQRDSAMYRCASSPMGQSSGNTIYFGEGSWLTVV.

This clone showed up just once. The V call is TRBV28, the J call TRBJ2-7; weak D call: TRBD1 (6 bases). V lost 3 bases and J 2 bases, leaving 11 bases between the germline ends. The CDR3 spans 14 residues. The germline V gene has CDR1 MDHEN and CDR2 SYDVKM. The CDR3 loop is CASSLATGAYEQYF. For the CDR3, the DNA is TGTGCCAGCAGTTTGGCGACAGGAGCCTACGAGCAGTACTTC.

This clone was seen a single time. The rearrangement uses TRBV28 and TRBJ1-1; weak D call: TRBD1 (5 bases). CDR1 and CDR2 from the germline V gene are MDHEN and SYDVKM. Trimming took 7 bases from V and 0 from J, leaving 21 bases between them. This CDR3 spans 17 amino acids. The CDR3 spells CASTMGGALGMNTEAFF. The CDR3 region has the DNA TGTGCCAGCACAATGGGGGGTGCTTTGGGGATGAACACTGAAGCTTTCTTT.